These T cell receptor beta chains were read from a single sample in a study of T cell responses to AZD1222 COVID-19 vaccine. Profiled with immunoSEQ multiplex PCR; TCRdb holds only in-frame clones, not every one. The table has roughly 150,000 clones, approximately 91% seen once; the top ten hold 6.9%. The specimen comprised peripheral blood, sampled after recovery from COVID-19. These receptors all stem from an adult who had recovered from COVID-19. CDR3s include the opening cysteine and the closing phenylalanine or tryptophan. The order of the fields is CDR3 DNA, CDR3 protein, D gene, V gene, clone size, J gene. The D gene is left open where the match is weak. Only part of the rows carry a size: once, few, many, or a class if the clone is expanded.

TGCGCCAGCAGTCAAAAGGGACACGGCACAGATACGCAGTATTTT,CASSQKGHGTDTQYF,.,TRBV23-1,once,TRBJ2-3
TGTGCCAGCAGTTTCCCCCCCGGGGGCGGGAACGAGCAGTACTTC,CASSFPPGGGNEQYF,.,TRBV28,few,TRBJ2-7
TGTGCCAGCGGCCCTGGCACTGAAGCTTTCTTT,CASGPGTEAFF,.,TRBV12-3/TRBV12-4,few,TRBJ1-1
TGCAGCGTTGAAGTTTGGAGAGGGGGCTACACCTTC,CSVEVWRGGYTF,.,TRBV29-1,.,TRBJ1-2
TGTGCCAGCAGCGTAGAGACTAGCGGGAGTACAGATACGCAGTATTTT,CASSVETSGSTDTQYF,TRBD2,TRBV9,.,TRBJ2-3
TGTGCCAGCTCACCACTTCACCCGAACACTGAAGCTTTCTTT,CASSPLHPNTEAFF,.,TRBV18,.,TRBJ1-1
TGTGCCAGCTCACCACCGGAACGGTTTACTAACTATGGCTACACCTTC,CASSPPERFTNYGYTF,.,TRBV18,.,TRBJ1-2
TGTGCCAGCAGCAAAGGTACGGGACAGTTGTTTGGAAACACCATATATTTT,CASSKGTGQLFGNTIYF,.,TRBV21-1,.,TRBJ1-3
TGTGCCAGCAGACCAAGACTAGCGGAGAACACCGGGGAGCTGTTTTTT,CASRPRLAENTGELFF,TRBD2,TRBV3-1/TRBV3-2,.,TRBJ2-2
TGCGCCAGCAGCCACTTACAGGGACTTGGCGAGCAGTACTTC,CASSHLQGLGEQYF,.,TRBV4-3,.,TRBJ2-7
TGCGCCAGCAGCTTGGGAGTGGGTCAGCCCCAGCATTTT,CASSLGVGQPQHF,.,TRBV5-1,.,TRBJ1-5
TGTGCCAGCAGCCGCGGGGGGGCCTCTATACATGAGCAGTTCTTC,CASSRGGASIHEQFF,TRBD2,TRBV3-1/TRBV3-2,.,TRBJ2-1
TGTGCCAGCTCACCCCTCTCGGGAAAGCTTGGATCAGATACGCAGTATTTT,CASSPLSGKLGSDTQYF,.,TRBV18,.,TRBJ2-3
TGTGCCAGCAGTGAAGTGGGGTGGCAGGGGTTGGATGGCTACACCTTC,CASSEVGWQGLDGYTF,.,TRBV2,.,TRBJ1-2
TGTGCCAGTAGTATAGCAGGGGGCGGTTATGGCTACACCTTC,CASSIAGGGYGYTF,TRBD1,TRBV19,.,TRBJ1-2
TGTGCCAGCTCACCCAGGGGTCCCTCCTCTGGAAACACCATATATTTT,CASSPRGPSSGNTIYF,.,TRBV18,.,TRBJ1-3
TGTGCCAGCAGCTCCCAGGGATTCGGAAACACCATATATTTT,CASSSQGFGNTIYF,.,TRBV7-8,.,TRBJ1-3
TGTGCCAGCTCACCACTTATAGCGGGAGACAACCCAGAATTAGCTTCAGATACGCAGTATTTT,CASSPLIAGDNPELASDTQYF,TRBD2,TRBV18,.,TRBJ2-3
TGTGCCAGCAGCCCTCGGCAGGGGGCGTACGAGCAGTACTTC,CASSPRQGAYEQYF,TRBD1,TRBV3-1/TRBV3-2,few,TRBJ2-7
TGTGCCAGCAGCTTCGGGGACAGCTACACAGATACGCAGTATTTT,CASSFGDSYTDTQYF,TRBD1,TRBV7-9,.,TRBJ2-3
TGTGCCAGCCGGGGGGGGAACACTGAAGCTTTCTTT,CASRGGNTEAFF,.,TRBV18,.,TRBJ1-1
TGTGCCAGCACCAGGGACATCCCCTACAATGAGCAGTTCTTC,CASTRDIPYNEQFF,.,TRBV7-9,.,TRBJ2-1
TGTGCCAGCAGCTTGGGGCGACGAGACATTCAGTACTTC,CASSLGRRDIQYF,.,TRBV11-1,.,TRBJ2-4
TGCGCCAGCAGCTTGGACGGGGTGACAGGGGTCGTCACTGAAGCTTTCTTT,CASSLDGVTGVVTEAFF,TRBD1,TRBV5-1,.,TRBJ1-1
TGTGCCAGCAGCCAAGATGCCCGGGGTGGGCACAATATCCAGAACTACGAGCAGTACTTC,CASSQDARGGHNIQNYEQYF,.,TRBV3-1/TRBV3-2,.,TRBJ2-7
TGTGCCAGCACCGTCGACGGGTATCAGCCCCAGCATTTT,CASTVDGYQPQHF,.,TRBV6-6,.,TRBJ1-5
TGTGCCAGCAGCCCTGGAATCCAAGAGACCCAGTACTTC,CASSPGIQETQYF,.,TRBV5-6,.,TRBJ2-5
TGTGCCAGCAGCGGACGACAGGGTGCTATTTCGGAAAAACTGTTTTTT,CASSGRQGAISEKLFF,TRBD1,TRBV5-5,.,TRBJ1-4
TGTGCCAGCAGCTTAGCCCCGGGACAGGCCACCTATGGCTACACCTTC,CASSLAPGQATYGYTF,TRBD1,TRBV7-2,.,TRBJ1-2
TGTGCCAGCAGACGAACGGGAGCCCACGAGCAGTACTTC,CASRRTGAHEQYF,.,TRBV7-2,.,TRBJ2-7
TGTGCCAGCAGCTTGGAAGGACAAAACACCGGGGAGCTGTTTTTT,CASSLEGQNTGELFF,.,TRBV5-6,.,TRBJ2-2
TGTGCCAGCAGCTCCCGGGGTAGCGGGTATAGCACAGATACGCAGTATTTT,CASSSRGSGYSTDTQYF,TRBD2,TRBV11-2,.,TRBJ2-3
TGTGCCAGCAGCCCTACGACGGTGAACACTGAAGCTTTCTTT,CASSPTTVNTEAFF,.,TRBV7-8,once,TRBJ1-1
TGTGCCAGCAGTTTTCCCTCCGGGACTAGCAGGAAAAATGAGCAGTTCTTC,CASSFPSGTSRKNEQFF,TRBD2,TRBV3-1/TRBV3-2,.,TRBJ2-1
TGTGCCAGTTCGGAGACTAACGACATTCAGTACTTC,CASSETNDIQYF,.,TRBV19,.,TRBJ2-4
TGTGCCAGCAGCGTAGACCTTACGGGCTACAATGAGCAGTTCTTC,CASSVDLTGYNEQFF,.,TRBV9,.,TRBJ2-1
TGTGCCAGCAGCCCGTCCCAGTACACAGATACGCAGTATTTT,CASSPSQYTDTQYF,.,TRBV5-4,.,TRBJ2-3
TGCAGTGCTAGTACCGCAGATACTGAAGCTTTCTTT,CSASTADTEAFF,.,TRBV20-1,.,TRBJ1-1
TGTGCCAGTAGTCCCCGACTAGCGGGCAATGTGAAGCAGTTCTTC,CASSPRLAGNVKQFF,TRBD2,TRBV19,.,TRBJ2-1
TGTGCCAGCAGTTCGCCGAGTGGGACCCCCTCACACTATAATTCACCCCTCCACTTT,CASSSPSGTPSHYNSPLHF,.,TRBV27,.,TRBJ1-6
TGTGCCAGCAGCGACGAACAGGGAGAACGCACTGAAGCTTTCTTT,CASSDEQGERTEAFF,.,TRBV9,few,TRBJ1-1
TGCGCCAGCAGCCAAACAGGGTCACCTGAAGCTTTCTTT,CASSQTGSPEAFF,.,TRBV4-1,few,TRBJ1-1
TGTGCCAGCTCACCAGAACAGGCCATGAACACTGAAGCTTTCTTT,CASSPEQAMNTEAFF,.,TRBV18,.,TRBJ1-1
TGTGCCAGCAGCTACGGACTAGCGGAAGATACGCAGTATTTT,CASSYGLAEDTQYF,TRBD2,TRBV7-8,.,TRBJ2-3
TGTGCCATCAGTGAGCCCAGCGGGAAGACCTACGAGCAGTACTTC,CAISEPSGKTYEQYF,TRBD2,TRBV10-3,.,TRBJ2-7
TGTGCCAGCTCACCGGGGTTAGAGGACGAGCAGTACTTC,CASSPGLEDEQYF,.,TRBV18,.,TRBJ2-7
TGCGCCAGCAGCCACACCGGGTGGGGCCGGACTGAAGCTTTCTTT,CASSHTGWGRTEAFF,.,TRBV4-3,once,TRBJ1-1
TGCGCCAGCAGCCTTGCCGGGACGGATTACACCGGGGAGCTGTTTTTT,CASSLAGTDYTGELFF,.,TRBV5-1,.,TRBJ2-2
TGTGCCAGCAGTGATCCAGGAAGGTCTGAAGCTTTCTTT,CASSDPGRSEAFF,.,TRBV6-1,.,TRBJ1-1
TGTGCCAGCAGCCAAAACAGGGGGGACCTCTATGGCTACACCTTC,CASSQNRGDLYGYTF,TRBD1,TRBV3-1/TRBV3-2,.,TRBJ1-2
TGTGCCACCAGTCGACAGGGCTCTGGGGCCAACGTCCTGACTTTC,CATSRQGSGANVLTF,TRBD1,TRBV24-1,.,TRBJ2-6
TGCGCCAGCAGCTCGCGTCGAGGGATAAGGAACACTGAAGCTTTCTTT,CASSSRRGIRNTEAFF,.,TRBV5-1,once,TRBJ1-1
TGTGCCAGTAGCCCAGGGGATACGCAGTATTTT,CASSPGDTQYF,.,TRBV19,.,TRBJ2-3
TGTGCCAGCAGTTACTCGACAATGCGTTCCTACGAGCAGTACTTC,CASSYSTMRSYEQYF,.,TRBV6-5,.,TRBJ2-7
TGTGCCAGCAGTTTCGAGGGGGCGCATCAGCCCCAGCATTTT,CASSFEGAHQPQHF,TRBD1,TRBV27,.,TRBJ1-5